The present T cell receptor beta chain was sequenced within a study of PD-1 blockade in classical Hodgkin lymphoma (dated by TCRdb to 2019 to 2021). In terms of the full investigation: Nivolumab dosing was 3 mg/kg intravenously every 2 weeks, continuing until either disease progression or unacceptable toxicity. To define a peripheral blood immune signature of response to PD-1 blockade in classical Hodgkin lymphoma, the study combined TCR beta sequencing with CyTOF. Results the study describes overall, beyond this receptor: Trial patients with a complete response had baseline diversity similar to that of newly diagnosed patients, while partial responders and progressors had significantly lower diversity. Patients starting nivolumab less than 1 year after ASCT had lower diversity and were excluded from later analyses to avoid confounding by immune reconstitution. Newly diagnosed patients were reported to have lower baseline TCR diversity than healthy donors, and relapsed/refractory patients were reported to have lower baseline TCR diversity still. Only a single clinical trial cohort was studied, and what caused the repertoire differences, possibly disease activity or prior therapy, remained undefined. By C4D1, a significant rise was seen in CD4+ TCR diversity but not in CD8+ TCR diversity (p=0.0027 vs p=0.16), and the rise was most apparent among complete responders (p=0.02).

The V end gives up 5 bases and the J end 6 bases, leaving 3 bases in the junction not matched to a gene. The germline V gene (reference sequence) provides CDR1 LNHDA and CDR2 SQIVND. The CDR3 spans 13 residues, from the cysteine through the phenylalanine. Here the CDR3 DNA is all that survives: 39 bases in frame from base 1. The Qiagen DNeasy kit was used to extract genomic DNA both from unsorted PBMCs and from the negatively selected CD4+ and CD8+ fractions. Amplification of TCR beta CDR3 regions was done by immunoSEQ multiplex PCR with primers that anneal to V and J segments. A synthetic immune receptor repertoire was used to minimize amplification bias, and remaining bias was computationally removed after sequencing. Processing in the source paper ran as follows. Custom Python scripts were used to quantify repertoire diversity as the Shannon entropy index. The unsorted, CD4+ and CD8+ repertoires were each analyzed separately, with the exception of combined analyses, where CD4+ and CD8+ sequences were merged in silico. A clone was considered expanded if an increase in frequency of at least 2-fold after treatment relative to C1D1 was found, and a pseudocount of 0.5 was applied to clones undetected at baseline. Clones with 0 or 1 copy at C1D1 were classified as singleton clones, and clones with 2 or more copies were classified as non-singleton clones. Clones expanded in unsorted samples were labelled as CD4+, CD8+ or unknown by matching protein sequences in sorted samples from the same patient. Diversity changes from C1D1 to C4D1 were tested in paired samples using Wilcoxon tests. TCRdb retrieved this table from immuneACCESS and kept in-frame rearrangements only. Not all clones are present; in checked studies, unresolved V genes account for under half, and no reason is known for the remainder. The V and J calls and the clone size are those of that table, but D and trimming were determined from the DNA. For this sample the table gives thousands of clones, of which just under 85% were detected only once. The ten biggest clones cover 25% to 35% of the sample.

Reading the label with the study, this specimen's time point is: cycle 1 day 1 (C1D1), immediately before nivolumab initiation. Relapse after autologous stem cell transplantation had occurred in all trial patients, and cohorts A, B and C were distinguished by prior brentuximab vedotin exposure. The trial cohort was composed of around 60 patients with relapsed/refractory classical Hodgkin lymphoma, for whom complete response, partial response or progressive disease was recorded as best overall response. Trial patients were treated with single-agent nivolumab in the multi-cohort phase II CheckMate 205 trial. An independent review committee assessed best overall response using the 2007 International Working Group response criteria. PBMCs from the trial were collected at three points: immediately before nivolumab initiation (C1D1), and during therapy at cycle 2 day 1 and cycle 4 day 1. Peripheral blood was collected in 8 mL Vacutainer Cell Preparation Tubes, from which PBMCs were isolated by centrifugation and then cryopreserved.

As concerns this clone: The clone's antigen remains unknown. Base qualities are not recorded, but no much larger clone differs from it by a single base.

The rearranged segments are TRBV19 and TRBJ2-1; 8 of the junction bases match TRBD1. Specimen: peripheral blood mononuclear cells (PBMCs), collected at baseline. This TCR derives from a human donor with classical Hodgkin lymphoma. The CDR3 loop reads CASSQGARNEQFF. The nucleotides read TGTGCCAGTAGTCAGGGGGCGCGCAATGAGCAGTTCTTC.